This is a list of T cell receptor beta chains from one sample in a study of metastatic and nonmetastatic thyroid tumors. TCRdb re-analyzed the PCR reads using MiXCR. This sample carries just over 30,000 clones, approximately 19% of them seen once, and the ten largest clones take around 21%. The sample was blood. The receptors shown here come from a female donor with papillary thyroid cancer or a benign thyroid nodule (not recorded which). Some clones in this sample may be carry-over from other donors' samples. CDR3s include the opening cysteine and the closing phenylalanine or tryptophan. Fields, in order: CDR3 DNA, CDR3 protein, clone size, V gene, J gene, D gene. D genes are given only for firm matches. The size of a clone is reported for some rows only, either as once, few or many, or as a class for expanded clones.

CDR3 DNA: TGTGCCAGCAGTTACCTTGGTGAGGGGGGGCGCCACGAGCAGTACTTC
CDR3 protein: CASSYLGEGGRHEQYF
clone size: many
V gene: TRBV6-5
J gene: TRBJ2-7
D gene: .

CDR3 DNA: TGTGCCAGCAGCTCGGCGGGGTCCGCTGAAGCTTTCTTT
CDR3 protein: CASSSAGSAEAFF
clone size: many
V gene: TRBV5-4
J gene: TRBJ1-1
D gene: .

CDR3 DNA: TGTGCCAGCAGTCTTGACACCGGGGAGCTGTTTTTT
CDR3 protein: CASSLDTGELFF
clone size: few
V gene: TRBV12-3/TRBV12-4
J gene: TRBJ2-2
D gene: .

CDR3 DNA: TGTGCCAGCAGACCTTTGGACAGGGTTAACACTGAAGCTTTCTTT
CDR3 protein: CASRPLDRVNTEAFF
clone size: many
V gene: TRBV27
J gene: TRBJ1-1
D gene: TRBD1

CDR3 DNA: TGTGCCAGTAGTATTCCCAGAGACTATGGCTACACCTTC
CDR3 protein: CASSIPRDYGYTF
clone size: few
V gene: TRBV19
J gene: TRBJ1-2
D gene: .

CDR3 DNA: TGCGCCAGCAGCTTGCTTGGCAGCTCCTACGAGCAGTACTTC
CDR3 protein: CASSLLGSSYEQYF
clone size: .
V gene: TRBV5-1
J gene: TRBJ2-7
D gene: .

CDR3 DNA: TGCAGTGCTAGAAAAGCGGGGGGCACGGATACGCAGTATTTT
CDR3 protein: CSARKAGGTDTQYF
clone size: many
V gene: TRBV20-1
J gene: TRBJ2-3
D gene: TRBD2

CDR3 DNA: TGTGCCAGCAGTTTAGCGCTCTCGGACCCACAGCAGTTCTTC
CDR3 protein: CASSLALSDPQQFF
clone size: many
V gene: TRBV28
J gene: TRBJ2-1
D gene: .

CDR3 DNA: TGTGCCACCTCCGGGGATTCGAGCAATCAGCCCCAGCATTTT
CDR3 protein: CATSGDSSNQPQHF
clone size: many
V gene: TRBV2
J gene: TRBJ1-5
D gene: .

CDR3 DNA: TGTGCCAGCACCCCAGGACAGGGGCCTTATGGCTACACCTTC
CDR3 protein: CASTPGQGPYGYTF
clone size: many
V gene: TRBV7-2
J gene: TRBJ1-2
D gene: TRBD1

CDR3 DNA: TGTGCCTTAGGTTGTACATTCTATGGCTACACCTTC
CDR3 protein: CALGCTFYGYTF
clone size: few
V gene: TRBV6-1
J gene: TRBJ1-2
D gene: .

CDR3 DNA: TGTGCCAGCCTGATGAGTACAGACAAAGGGGATACGCAGTATTTT
CDR3 protein: CASLMSTDKGDTQYF
clone size: .
V gene: TRBV2
J gene: TRBJ2-3
D gene: .

CDR3 DNA: TGTGCCAGCAGCTTAGCAACGGACAGGACCCAGCATTTT
CDR3 protein: CASSLATDRTQHF
clone size: .
V gene: TRBV7-2
J gene: TRBJ1-5
D gene: TRBD1

CDR3 DNA: TGCGCCAGCAGCCAAGATCGGGGTGGGGAAGCTTTCTTT
CDR3 protein: CASSQDRGGEAFF
clone size: few
V gene: TRBV4-1
J gene: TRBJ1-1
D gene: .

CDR3 DNA: TGTGCCAGCAGCTTCACTAGCGGGGGTAGGTATGAGCAGTTCTTC
CDR3 protein: CASSFTSGGRYEQFF
clone size: .
V gene: TRBV11-1
J gene: TRBJ2-1
D gene: TRBD2

CDR3 DNA: TGCGCCAGCAGCTTGGATGGGACAGGGCTCACTGAAGCTTTCTTT
CDR3 protein: CASSLDGTGLTEAFF
clone size: .
V gene: TRBV5-1
J gene: TRBJ1-1
D gene: TRBD1

CDR3 DNA: TGTGCCAGCAGTGTGGGACTAGCGGGGGCCCTTGTCGAGCAGTACTTC
CDR3 protein: CASSVGLAGALVEQYF
clone size: many
V gene: TRBV6-2/TRBV6-3
J gene: TRBJ2-7
D gene: TRBD2

CDR3 DNA: TGTGCCAGCAGTTACTCGAAACTAGCCCGAAACATTCAGTACTTC
CDR3 protein: CASSYSKLARNIQYF
clone size: many
V gene: TRBV6-6
J gene: TRBJ2-4
D gene: .

CDR3 DNA: TGTGCCAGCAGTTACCCGCCTAGTCTAGCGGACGTATACAATGAGCAGTTCTTC
CDR3 protein: CASSYPPSLADVYNEQFF
clone size: few
V gene: TRBV6-5
J gene: TRBJ2-1
D gene: TRBD2

CDR3 DNA: TGTGCCACCAGCAGAGGGATAGGGGACAATGAGCAGTTCTTC
CDR3 protein: CATSRGIGDNEQFF
clone size: .
V gene: TRBV15
J gene: TRBJ2-1
D gene: .

CDR3 DNA: TGCGCCAGCAGTGAGTCATTGGGGGCTGAAGCTTTCTTT
CDR3 protein: CASSESLGAEAFF
clone size: few
V gene: TRBV10-1
J gene: TRBJ1-1
D gene: .

CDR3 DNA: TGTGCCAGCGAAACCAGCCGAGCTGGTACTGAAGCTTTCTTT
CDR3 protein: CASETSRAGTEAFF
clone size: .
V gene: TRBV2
J gene: TRBJ1-1
D gene: .

CDR3 DNA: TGTGCCAGCAGGACGGACAGAACCTACGAGCAGTACTTC
CDR3 protein: CASRTDRTYEQYF
clone size: medium-sized
V gene: TRBV6-2/TRBV6-3
J gene: TRBJ2-7
D gene: .

CDR3 DNA: TGTGCCAGCAGTACCCCACAGTTGAACACTGAAGCTTTCTTT
CDR3 protein: CASSTPQLNTEAFF
clone size: many
V gene: TRBV6-2/TRBV6-3
J gene: TRBJ1-1
D gene: .

CDR3 DNA: TGCAGTGCTAGCGAGGGCAAGCAGTTCTTC
CDR3 protein: CSASEGKQFF
clone size: .
V gene: TRBV20-1
J gene: TRBJ2-1
D gene: .

CDR3 DNA: TGTGCCATCAGTGAGGACGGGACTGAAGCTTTCTTT
CDR3 protein: CAISEDGTEAFF
clone size: many
V gene: TRBV10-3
J gene: TRBJ1-1
D gene: .

CDR3 DNA: TGTGCCACCTGTGACAGGGGGGGCTTAAACTATGGCTACACCTTC
CDR3 protein: CATCDRGGLNYGYTF
clone size: few
V gene: TRBV6-1
J gene: TRBJ1-2
D gene: TRBD1

CDR3 DNA: TGCGCCAGCAGCCGGACAGGGGACACCCCTAGCACAGATACGCAGTATTTT
CDR3 protein: CASSRTGDTPSTDTQYF
clone size: .
V gene: TRBV5-1
J gene: TRBJ2-3
D gene: TRBD1

CDR3 DNA: TGCAGTGCTCCCGGGACATACGTTTACGAGCAGTACTTC
CDR3 protein: CSAPGTYVYEQYF
clone size: .
V gene: TRBV20-1
J gene: TRBJ2-7
D gene: .

CDR3 DNA: TGTGCCAGCAGCTTAGCGGGGGGGGCAACCTACGAGCAGTACTTC
CDR3 protein: CASSLAGGATYEQYF
clone size: many
V gene: TRBV7-9
J gene: TRBJ2-7
D gene: .

CDR3 DNA: TGTGCCAGCACCAAGAACCGTCACTTTCGGGAGCAGTACTTC
CDR3 protein: CASTKNRHFREQYF
clone size: many
V gene: TRBV5-6
J gene: TRBJ2-7
D gene: .

CDR3 DNA: TGCAGTGCTTCTATGAGGGAGCGGGGCAATGAGCAGTTCTTC
CDR3 protein: CSASMRERGNEQFF
clone size: many
V gene: TRBV20-1
J gene: TRBJ2-1
D gene: TRBD2

CDR3 DNA: TGTGCCAGCACCCTTAGAGGGGGTAGTTATTCACCCCTCCACTTT
CDR3 protein: CASTLRGGSYSPLHF
clone size: few
V gene: TRBV28
J gene: TRBJ1-6
D gene: .

CDR3 DNA: TGTGCCAGCAGCCTAGGGACTAGCGGGGGGGCAGATACGCAGTATTTT
CDR3 protein: CASSLGTSGGADTQYF
clone size: many
V gene: TRBV4-2
J gene: TRBJ2-3
D gene: TRBD2

CDR3 DNA: TGCGCCAGCAGCTCTTTCCCTCGGGCGGGAGCCCCTCTCGAGCAGTACTTC
CDR3 protein: CASSSFPRAGAPLEQYF
clone size: .
V gene: TRBV5-1
J gene: TRBJ2-7
D gene: TRBD2

CDR3 DNA: TGTGCCAGCAGCGCGGGACAGGGGGAGACCCAGTACTTC
CDR3 protein: CASSAGQGETQYF
clone size: .
V gene: TRBV9
J gene: TRBJ2-5
D gene: TRBD1

CDR3 DNA: TGCAGTGCTATGGACTACGAGCAGTACTTC
CDR3 protein: CSAMDYEQYF
clone size: once
V gene: TRBV20-1
J gene: TRBJ2-7
D gene: .

CDR3 DNA: TGTGCCAGCAGCCCTAGGGGGGGGGATTCACCCCTCCACTTT
CDR3 protein: CASSPRGGDSPLHF
clone size: .
V gene: TRBV7-9
J gene: TRBJ1-6
D gene: .

CDR3 DNA: TGTGCCAGCAGAGAGGGAGGGAGCTCCTACAATGAGCAGTTCTTC
CDR3 protein: CASREGGSSYNEQFF
clone size: medium-sized
V gene: TRBV7-2
J gene: TRBJ2-1
D gene: TRBD2

CDR3 DNA: TGTGCCAGCAGCGTAGTCGGGGGGGCCAGCAATGAGCAGTTCTTC
CDR3 protein: CASSVVGGASNEQFF
clone size: many
V gene: TRBV9
J gene: TRBJ2-1
D gene: TRBD2

CDR3 DNA: TGTGCCAGCAGTTTCAGCGGGGGGGCCATCGGGGAGCTGTTTTTT
CDR3 protein: CASSFSGGAIGELFF
clone size: many
V gene: TRBV28
J gene: TRBJ2-2
D gene: TRBD2

CDR3 DNA: TGTGCCACCAGCAGAGAAGGGGGCTCTGGGGCCAACGTCCTGACTTTC
CDR3 protein: CATSREGGSGANVLTF
clone size: .
V gene: TRBV15
J gene: TRBJ2-6
D gene: .

CDR3 DNA: TGTGCCAGCAGCCATCACAGGGGGGGAAGCACTGAAGCTTTCTTT
CDR3 protein: CASSHHRGGSTEAFF
clone size: many
V gene: TRBV3-1
J gene: TRBJ1-1
D gene: TRBD1

CDR3 DNA: TGTGCCAGCAGCCGTTTACTACAGGGAGAAGGTGGCTACACCTTC
CDR3 protein: CASSRLLQGEGGYTF
clone size: many
V gene: TRBV3-1
J gene: TRBJ1-2
D gene: .

CDR3 DNA: TGTGCCAGCAGCTTAAGGGGCACACCCGGGGCCAACGTCCTGACTTTC
CDR3 protein: CASSLRGTPGANVLTF
clone size: .
V gene: TRBV11-1
J gene: TRBJ2-6
D gene: .

CDR3 DNA: TGTGCCAGCAGTCAACAGACAGGGCGGCCCCAGCATTTT
CDR3 protein: CASSQQTGRPQHF
clone size: .
V gene: TRBV6-6
J gene: TRBJ1-5
D gene: TRBD1

CDR3 DNA: TGTGCCACAGGGACCCGTCGCAATGAGCAGTTCTTC
CDR3 protein: CATGTRRNEQFF
clone size: many
V gene: TRBV12-3/TRBV12-4
J gene: TRBJ2-1
D gene: .

CDR3 DNA: TGTGCCAGCAGCCCTTTAACAGGGGGCCACTACAATGAGCAGTTCTTC
CDR3 protein: CASSPLTGGHYNEQFF
clone size: many
V gene: TRBV14
J gene: TRBJ2-1
D gene: TRBD1

CDR3 DNA: TGTGCCAGCAGTTACTCAGGGGCGTATGAAAAACTGTTTTTT
CDR3 protein: CASSYSGAYEKLFF
clone size: many
V gene: TRBV6-5
J gene: TRBJ1-4
D gene: .

CDR3 DNA: TGTGCCAGCAGTTATGCCAGCTCCTACGAGCAGTACTTC
CDR3 protein: CASSYASSYEQYF
clone size: few
V gene: TRBV6-5
J gene: TRBJ2-7
D gene: .

CDR3 DNA: TGTGCCAGTAGTACAATTTCGAACACTGAAGCTTTCTTT
CDR3 protein: CASSTISNTEAFF
clone size: many
V gene: TRBV19
J gene: TRBJ1-1
D gene: .

CDR3 DNA: TGTGCCAGCAGCGCTAGGGTCTCTGGAAACACCATATATTTT
CDR3 protein: CASSARVSGNTIYF
clone size: many
V gene: TRBV5-6
J gene: TRBJ1-3
D gene: .

CDR3 DNA: TGTGCCAGCAGCTTGACAGGGGGGGGCGGTACGCAGTATTTT
CDR3 protein: CASSLTGGGGTQYF
clone size: many
V gene: TRBV7-2
J gene: TRBJ2-3
D gene: TRBD1

CDR3 DNA: TGCGCCAGCAGCTTGGGACAGGGGGCCAATGGCTACACCTTC
CDR3 protein: CASSLGQGANGYTF
clone size: .
V gene: TRBV5-1
J gene: TRBJ1-2
D gene: TRBD1

CDR3 DNA: TGTGCCAGCAGCCGGACGGAACCCAATGAGCAGTTCTTC
CDR3 protein: CASSRTEPNEQFF
clone size: many
V gene: TRBV2
J gene: TRBJ2-1
D gene: .

CDR3 DNA: TGTGCCAGCAGCGTAGTGGGGGGTCGGCCGCAGTATTTT
CDR3 protein: CASSVVGGRPQYF
clone size: .
V gene: TRBV9
J gene: TRBJ2-3
D gene: .

CDR3 DNA: TGTGCCAGCAGTGAACAGGGTGACATTCAGTACTTC
CDR3 protein: CASSEQGDIQYF
clone size: many
V gene: TRBV6-1
J gene: TRBJ2-4
D gene: .